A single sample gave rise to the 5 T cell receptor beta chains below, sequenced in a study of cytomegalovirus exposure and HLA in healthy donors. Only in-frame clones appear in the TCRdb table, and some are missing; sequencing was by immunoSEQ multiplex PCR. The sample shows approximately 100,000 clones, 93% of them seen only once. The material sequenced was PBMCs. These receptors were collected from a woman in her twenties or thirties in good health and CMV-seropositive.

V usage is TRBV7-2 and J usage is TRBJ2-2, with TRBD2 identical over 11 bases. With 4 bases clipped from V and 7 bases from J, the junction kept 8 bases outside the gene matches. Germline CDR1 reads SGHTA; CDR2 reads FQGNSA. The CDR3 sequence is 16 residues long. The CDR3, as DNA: TGTGCCAGCAGCTCCACTAGCGGGAGTTTGGGCGGGGAGCTGTTTTTT. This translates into CASSSTSGSLGGELFF.

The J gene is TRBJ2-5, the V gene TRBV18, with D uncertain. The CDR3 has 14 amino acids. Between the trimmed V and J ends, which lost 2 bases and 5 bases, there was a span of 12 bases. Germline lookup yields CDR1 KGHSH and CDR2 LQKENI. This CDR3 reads CASSPFERRETQYF. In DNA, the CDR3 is TGTGCCAGCTCACCATTCGAGCGACGTGAGACCCAGTACTTC.

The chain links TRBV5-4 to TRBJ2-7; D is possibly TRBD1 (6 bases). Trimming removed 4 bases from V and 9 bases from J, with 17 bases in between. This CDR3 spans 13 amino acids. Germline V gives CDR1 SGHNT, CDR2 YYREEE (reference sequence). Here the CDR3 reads CASSLEQGTGQYF. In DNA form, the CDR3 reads TGTGCCAGCAGCCTGGAACAGGGAACGGGGCAGTACTTC.

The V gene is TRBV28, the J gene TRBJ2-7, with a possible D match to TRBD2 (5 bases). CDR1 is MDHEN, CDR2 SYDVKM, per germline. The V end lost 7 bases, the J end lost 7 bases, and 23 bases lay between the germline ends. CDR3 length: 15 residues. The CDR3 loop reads CASTRSEPTRGEQYF. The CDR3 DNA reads TGTGCCAGCACTCGATCAGAGCCAACCCGAGGGGAGCAGTACTTC.

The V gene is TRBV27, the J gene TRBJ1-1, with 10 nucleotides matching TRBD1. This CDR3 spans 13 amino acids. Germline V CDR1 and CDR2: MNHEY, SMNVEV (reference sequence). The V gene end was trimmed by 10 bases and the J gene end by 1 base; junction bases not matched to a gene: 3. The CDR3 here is CATRDRGNTEAFF. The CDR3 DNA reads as TGTGCCACGAGGGACAGGGGGAACACTGAAGCTTTCTTT.